The present entry profiles one T cell receptor beta chain with its context. These data originate in a study of blood T cell repertoires in COVID-19. Study as a whole: Sites across the United States, Italy and Spain contributed samples from acute and convalescent COVID-19. Sources were T cells, B-cell-depleted T cells, or PBMCs; the material itself was cDNA or gDNA.

This table comes from immunoSEQ multiplex PCR, and its TCRdb copy is limited to in-frame clones, with some not included. Here the sample spans a few hundred thousand clones, around 88% being singletons. This clonotype was sampled from a man older than 75 with acute or convalescent COVID-19. The sample taken for sequencing was peripheral blood.

The chain's CDR3 is CSAVAGTEAFF. The CDR3, as DNA: TGCAGCGCCGTTGCAGGGACTGAAGCTTTCTTT. The chain links TRBV29-1 to TRBJ1-1; perhaps TRBD1 as D (5 bases). CDR1 is SQVTM, CDR2 ANQGSEA, per germline. The CDR3 extends over 11 amino acids. V was shortened by 7 bases and J by 5 bases, with 11 bases between the two germline ends.